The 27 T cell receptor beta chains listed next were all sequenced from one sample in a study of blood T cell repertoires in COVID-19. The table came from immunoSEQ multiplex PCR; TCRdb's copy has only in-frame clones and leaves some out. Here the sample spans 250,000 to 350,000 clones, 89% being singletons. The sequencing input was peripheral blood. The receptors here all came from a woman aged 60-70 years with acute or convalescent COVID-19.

The chain's CDR3 is CASSLTGVVAFF. DNA for the CDR3: TGTGCCAGCAGCCTGACAGGGGTTGTAGCTTTCTTT. The chain employs TRBV27 and TRBJ1-1, with 8 bases identical to TRBD1. Germline V lookup: CDR1 MNHEY, CDR2 SMNVEV (reference sequence). The CDR3 runs 12 residues. Trimming cost V 6 bases and J 10 bases; bases outside gene matches: 7.

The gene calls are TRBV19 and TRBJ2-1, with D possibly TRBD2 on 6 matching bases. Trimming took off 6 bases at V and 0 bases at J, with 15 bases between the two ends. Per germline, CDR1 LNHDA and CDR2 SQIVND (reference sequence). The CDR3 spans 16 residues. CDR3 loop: CASSKDYLDSYNEQFF. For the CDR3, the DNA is TGTGCCAGTAGCAAGGACTATTTGGACTCCTACAATGAGCAGTTCTTC.

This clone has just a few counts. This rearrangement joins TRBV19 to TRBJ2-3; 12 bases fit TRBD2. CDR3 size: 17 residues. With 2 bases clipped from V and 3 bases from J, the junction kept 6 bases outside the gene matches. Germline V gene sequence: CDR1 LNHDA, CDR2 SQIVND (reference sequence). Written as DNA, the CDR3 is TGTGCCAGTAGTATAAGGACTAGCGGGATTGGTACAGATACGCAGTATTTT. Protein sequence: CASSIRTSGIGTDTQYF.

CDR3 residues: CASSQSSQGEGYTF. CDR3 sequence (DNA): TGTGCCAGCAGCCAATCAAGCCAGGGGGAAGGCTACACCTTC. This chain connects TRBV16 to TRBJ1-2, with 7 bases that match TRBD1. Germline V lookup: CDR1 KGHSY, CDR2 FQNENV. CDR3 length equals 14 residues. Trimming cost V 0 bases and J 8 bases; bases outside gene matches: 6.

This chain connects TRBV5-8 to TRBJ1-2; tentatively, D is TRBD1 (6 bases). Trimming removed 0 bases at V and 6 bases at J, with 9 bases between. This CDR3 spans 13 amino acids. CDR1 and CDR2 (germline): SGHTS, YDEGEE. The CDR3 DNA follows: TGTGCCAGCAGCTTGGGGACAGTAAATGGCTACACCTTC. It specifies CASSLGTVNGYTF.

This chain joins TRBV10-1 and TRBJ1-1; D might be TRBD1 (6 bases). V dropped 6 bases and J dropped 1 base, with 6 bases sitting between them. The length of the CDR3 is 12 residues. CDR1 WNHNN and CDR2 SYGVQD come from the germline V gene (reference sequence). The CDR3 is CASRQGNTEAFF. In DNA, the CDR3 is TGCGCCAGCAGACAGGGGAACACTGAAGCTTTCTTT.

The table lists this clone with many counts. The DNA for the CDR3 is TGTGCCAGTAGTATGCTGGCGGACTACGAGCAGTACTTC. This translates into CASSMLADYEQYF. The rearrangement uses TRBV19 and TRBJ2-7; D gene unclear. The CDR3 runs 13 residues. Germline V gene data show CDR1 as LNHDA and CDR2 as SQIVND (reference sequence). Trimming took 3 bases from V and 3 from J, leaving 9 bases between them.

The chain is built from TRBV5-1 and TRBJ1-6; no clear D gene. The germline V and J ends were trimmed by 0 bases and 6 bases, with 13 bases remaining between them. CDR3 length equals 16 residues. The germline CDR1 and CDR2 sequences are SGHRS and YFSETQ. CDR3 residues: CASSLGSEVRNSPLHF. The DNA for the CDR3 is TGCGCCAGCAGCTTGGGGTCTGAGGTTCGTAATTCACCCCTCCACTTT.

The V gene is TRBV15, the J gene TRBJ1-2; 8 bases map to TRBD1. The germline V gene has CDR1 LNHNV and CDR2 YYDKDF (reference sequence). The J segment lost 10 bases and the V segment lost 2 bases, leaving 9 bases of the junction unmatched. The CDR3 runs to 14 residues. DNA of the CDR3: TGTGCCACCAGCAGATCCGGGACAGGACCTCACTACACCTTC. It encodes CATSRSGTGPHYTF.

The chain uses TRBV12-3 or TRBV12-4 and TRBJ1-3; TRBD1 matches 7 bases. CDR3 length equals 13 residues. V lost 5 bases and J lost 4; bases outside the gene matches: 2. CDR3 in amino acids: CASSQDRGNTIYF. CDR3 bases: TGTGCCAGCAGTCAGGACAGGGGAAACACCATATATTTT.

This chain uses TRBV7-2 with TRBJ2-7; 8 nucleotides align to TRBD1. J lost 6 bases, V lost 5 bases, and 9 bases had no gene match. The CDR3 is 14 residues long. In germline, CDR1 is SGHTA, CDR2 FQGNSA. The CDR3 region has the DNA TGTGCCAGCAGCCAGGACAGGGTGAACGGCGAGCAGTACTTC. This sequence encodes CASSQDRVNGEQYF. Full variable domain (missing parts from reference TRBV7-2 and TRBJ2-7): GAGVSQSPSNKVTEKGKDVELRCDPISGHTALYWYRQSLGQGLEFLIYFQGNSAPDKSGLPSDRFSAERTGGSVSTLTIQRTQQEDSAVYLCASSQDRVNGEQYFGPGTRLTVT.

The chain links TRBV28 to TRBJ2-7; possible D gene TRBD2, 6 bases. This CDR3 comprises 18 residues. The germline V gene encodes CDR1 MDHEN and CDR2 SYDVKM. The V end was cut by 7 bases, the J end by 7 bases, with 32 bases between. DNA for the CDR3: TGTGCCAGCAATCTTGTAAAAATAGGAGGGCGGGTGGATAGGGAGCAGTACTTC. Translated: CASNLVKIGGRVDREQYF.

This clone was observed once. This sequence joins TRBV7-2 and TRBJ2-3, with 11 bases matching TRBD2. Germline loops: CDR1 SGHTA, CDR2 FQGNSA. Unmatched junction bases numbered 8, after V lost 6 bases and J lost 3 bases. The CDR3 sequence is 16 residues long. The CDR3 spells CASRTNSGGATDTQYF. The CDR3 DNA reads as TGTGCCAGCAGGACAAATAGCGGGGGGGCAACAGATACGCAGTATTTT.

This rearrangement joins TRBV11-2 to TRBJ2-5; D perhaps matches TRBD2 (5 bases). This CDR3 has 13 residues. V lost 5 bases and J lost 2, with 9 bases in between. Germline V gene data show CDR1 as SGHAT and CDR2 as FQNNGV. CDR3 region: CASSLGMQETQYF. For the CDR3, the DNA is TGTGCCAGCAGCCTCGGGATGCAAGAGACCCAGTACTTC.

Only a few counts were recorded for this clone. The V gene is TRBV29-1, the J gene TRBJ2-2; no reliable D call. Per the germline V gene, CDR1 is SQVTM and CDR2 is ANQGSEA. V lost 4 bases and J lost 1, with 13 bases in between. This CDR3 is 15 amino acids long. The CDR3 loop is CSVGSHGLNTGELFF. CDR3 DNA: TGCAGCGTTGGATCCCACGGTCTGAACACCGGGGAGCTGTTTTTT.

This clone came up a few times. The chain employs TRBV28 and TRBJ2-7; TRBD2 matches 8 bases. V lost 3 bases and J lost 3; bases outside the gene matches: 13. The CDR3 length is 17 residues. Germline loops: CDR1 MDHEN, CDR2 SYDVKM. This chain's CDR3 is CASSFPTGERGNYEQYF. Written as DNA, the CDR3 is TGTGCCAGCAGTTTCCCGACTGGGGAGCGGGGGAACTACGAGCAGTACTTC.

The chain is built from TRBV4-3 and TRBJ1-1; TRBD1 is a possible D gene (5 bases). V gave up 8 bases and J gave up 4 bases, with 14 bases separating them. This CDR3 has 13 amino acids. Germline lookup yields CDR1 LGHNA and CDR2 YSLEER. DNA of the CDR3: TGCGCCAGCTCGAGGACAAGTAGCACTGAAGCTTTCTTT. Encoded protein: CASSRTSSTEAFF.

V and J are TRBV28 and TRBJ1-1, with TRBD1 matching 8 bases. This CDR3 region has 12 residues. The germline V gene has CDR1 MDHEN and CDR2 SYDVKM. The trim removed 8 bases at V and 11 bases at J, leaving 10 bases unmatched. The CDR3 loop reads CASRTQGARAFF. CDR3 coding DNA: TGTGCCAGCCGTACCCAGGGGGCGAGGGCTTTCTTT. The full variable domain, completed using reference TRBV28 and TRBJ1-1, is DVKVTQSSRYLVKRTGEKVFLECVQDMDHENMFWYRQDPGLGLRLIYFSYDVKMKEKGDIPEGYSVSREKKERFSLILESASTNQTSMYLCASRTQGARAFFGQGTRLTVV.

DNA for the CDR3: TGTGCCAGCAGCTTGACTAGCGGGGGCGAGCAGTACTTC. It codes for CASSLTSGGEQYF. The chain carries TRBV7-2 and TRBJ2-7, with TRBD2 matching over 12 bases. Trimming cost V 3 bases and J 6 bases; bases outside gene matches: 0. Germline loops: CDR1 SGHTA, CDR2 FQGNSA. The CDR3 consists of 13 residues.

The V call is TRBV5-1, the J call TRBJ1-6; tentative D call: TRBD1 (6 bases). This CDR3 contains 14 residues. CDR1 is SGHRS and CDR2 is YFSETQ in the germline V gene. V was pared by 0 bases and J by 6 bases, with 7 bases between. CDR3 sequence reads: CASSLDRANSPLHF. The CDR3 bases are TGCGCCAGCAGCTTGGACAGGGCTAATTCACCCCTCCACTTT. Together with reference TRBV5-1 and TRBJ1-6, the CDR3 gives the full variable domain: KAGVTQTPRYLIKTRGQQVTLSCSPISGHRSVSWYQQTPGQGLQFLFEYFSETQRNKGNFPGRFSGRQFSNSRSEMNVSTLELGDSALYLCASSLDRANSPLHFGNGTRLTVT.

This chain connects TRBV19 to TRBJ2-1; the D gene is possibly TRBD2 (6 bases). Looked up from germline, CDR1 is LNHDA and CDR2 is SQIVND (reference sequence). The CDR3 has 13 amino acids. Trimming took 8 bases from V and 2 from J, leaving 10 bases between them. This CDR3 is CASSGVTYNEQFF. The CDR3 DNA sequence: TGTGCCAGTTCGGGGGTTACCTACAATGAGCAGTTCTTC.

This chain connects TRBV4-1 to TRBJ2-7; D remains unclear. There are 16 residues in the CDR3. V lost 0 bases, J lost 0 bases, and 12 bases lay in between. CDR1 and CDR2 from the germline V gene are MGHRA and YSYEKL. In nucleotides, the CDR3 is TGCGCCAGCAGCCAAGATGGCAAGGAGATCTCCTACGAGCAGTACTTC. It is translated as CASSQDGKEISYEQYF.

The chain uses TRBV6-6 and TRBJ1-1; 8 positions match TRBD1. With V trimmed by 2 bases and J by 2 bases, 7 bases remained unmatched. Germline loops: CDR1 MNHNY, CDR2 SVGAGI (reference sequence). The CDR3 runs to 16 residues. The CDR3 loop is CASSYPFDRGNTEAFF. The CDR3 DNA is TGTGCCAGCAGTTACCCTTTCGACAGGGGTAACACTGAAGCTTTCTTT.

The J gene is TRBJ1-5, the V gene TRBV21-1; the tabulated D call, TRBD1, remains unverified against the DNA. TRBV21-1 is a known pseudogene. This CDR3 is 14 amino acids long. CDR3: CASSPRRGLVFQHF. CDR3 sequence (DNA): TGTGCCAGCAGCCCAAGGAGGGGGCTCGTTTTTCAGCATTTT.

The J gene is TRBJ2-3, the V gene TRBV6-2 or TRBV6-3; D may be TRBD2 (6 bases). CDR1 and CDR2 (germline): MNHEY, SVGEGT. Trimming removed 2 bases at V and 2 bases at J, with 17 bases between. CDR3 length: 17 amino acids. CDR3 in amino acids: CASSYPWDAGLTDTQYF. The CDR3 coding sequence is TGTGCCAGCAGTTACCCCTGGGACGCGGGGCTCACAGATACGCAGTATTTT.

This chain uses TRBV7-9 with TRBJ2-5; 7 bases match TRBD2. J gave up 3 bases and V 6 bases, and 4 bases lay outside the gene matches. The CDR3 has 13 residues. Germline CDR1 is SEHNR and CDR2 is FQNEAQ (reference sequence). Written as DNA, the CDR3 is TGTGCCAGCAGGGGACTACAGAAAGAGACCCAGTACTTC. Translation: CASRGLQKETQYF.

DNA for the CDR3: TGCGCCAGCAGCTTATCCCCAGGCCCCGCGTCCTACGAGCAGTACTTC. Translation gives CASSLSPGPASYEQYF. The V gene is TRBV5-1, the J gene TRBJ2-7; the D is unclear. Germline assignment: CDR1 SGHRS and CDR2 YFSETQ. V shed 2 bases and J shed 1 base, with 16 bases lying between them. This CDR3 is 16 amino acids long.